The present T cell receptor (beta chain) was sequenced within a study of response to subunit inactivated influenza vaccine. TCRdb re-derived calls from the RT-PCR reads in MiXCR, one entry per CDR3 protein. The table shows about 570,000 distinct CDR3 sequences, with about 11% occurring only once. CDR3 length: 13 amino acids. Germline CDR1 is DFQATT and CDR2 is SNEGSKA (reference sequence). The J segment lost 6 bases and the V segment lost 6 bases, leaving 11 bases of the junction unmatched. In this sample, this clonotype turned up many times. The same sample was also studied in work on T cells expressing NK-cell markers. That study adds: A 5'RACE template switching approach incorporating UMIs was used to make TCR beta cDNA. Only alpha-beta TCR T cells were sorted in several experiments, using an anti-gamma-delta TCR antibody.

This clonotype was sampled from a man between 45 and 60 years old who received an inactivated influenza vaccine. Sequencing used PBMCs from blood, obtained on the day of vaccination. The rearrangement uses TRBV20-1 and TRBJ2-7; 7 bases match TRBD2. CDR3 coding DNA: TGCAGTGCGTCGGGACTTTCGGGGGGCGAGCAGTACTTC. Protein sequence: CSASGLSGGEQYF.